The 31 T cell receptor beta chains below come from one sample, sequenced in a study of blood T cell repertoires in COVID-19. Only in-frame clones appear in the TCRdb table, and some are missing; sequencing was by immunoSEQ multiplex PCR. The data show 250,000 to 300,000 clones, with approximately 91% seen just once and 0.95% to 1.5% held by the top ten. What was sequenced was PBMCs or T cells enriched from blood (not recorded which). The receptor source for this set is a human donor in a cohort exposed to, infected with or recovered from COVID-19 (not recorded which). The donor label of this sample is uncertain.

The chain joins TRBV5-4 to TRBJ1-2; weak D call: TRBD1 (5 bases). The germline V gene encodes CDR1 SGHNT and CDR2 YYREEE (reference sequence). The ends were cut back, 4 bases at V and 3 bases at J, with 16 bases in the middle. This CDR3 has 15 residues. The CDR3 DNA follows: TGTGCCAGCAGCCCGCGGGGGGTCCCTTACTATGGCTACACCTTC. Encoded protein: CASSPRGVPYYGYTF.

V and J are TRBV28 and TRBJ1-1, with D possibly matching TRBD1 (6 bases). This CDR3 has 14 amino acids. V lost 6 bases and J 1 base, leaving 12 bases between the germline ends. Germline lookup yields CDR1 MDHEN and CDR2 SYDVKM. In DNA form, the CDR3 reads TGTGCCAGCAGCCCCGGACAGCCGAACACTGAAGCTTTCTTT. Translation: CASSPGQPNTEAFF. Based on the CDR3 plus reference TRBV28 and TRBJ1-1, the full variable domain is DVKVTQSSRYLVKRTGEKVFLECVQDMDHENMFWYRQDPGLGLRLIYFSYDVKMKEKGDIPEGYSVSREKKERFSLILESASTNQTSMYLCASSPGQPNTEAFFGQGTRLTVV.

This chain links TRBV19 with TRBJ1-2; D is perhaps TRBD1 (6 bases). The CDR3 is 16 amino acids. The germline V gene has CDR1 LNHDA and CDR2 SQIVND (reference sequence). The V end lost 5 bases, the J end lost 1 base, and 17 bases lay between the germline ends. The CDR3 loop reads CASSSLRAGVNYGYTF. In DNA form, the CDR3 reads TGTGCCAGTAGTTCCCTGCGAGCAGGGGTTAACTATGGCTACACCTTC.

The rearrangement joins TRBV3-1 (or the pseudogene TRBV3-2) to TRBJ2-1, with 12 bases that match TRBD2. The CDR3 sequence is 16 residues long. V lost 4 bases and J lost 7; bases outside the gene matches: 8. Germline V gives CDR1 LGHDT, CDR2 YNNKEL (reference sequence). This chain's CDR3 is CASSRGLAGRGNEQFF. CDR3 coding DNA: TGTGCCAGCAGCCGCGGACTAGCGGGGAGAGGGAATGAGCAGTTCTTC.

The chain uses TRBV4-1 and TRBJ2-1; 9 nucleotides agree with TRBD1. V gave up 3 bases and J gave up 7 bases; unmatched junction bases: 13. This CDR3 is 17 amino acids long. Germline V gene data show CDR1 as MGHRA and CDR2 as YSYEKL. The chain's CDR3 is CASSQGFLRDRENEQFF. The CDR3 DNA reads as TGCGCCAGCAGCCAGGGGTTCCTCCGGGACAGGGAAAATGAGCAGTTCTTC.

The chain couples TRBV3-1 (or the pseudogene TRBV3-2) to TRBJ2-7, with D possibly matching TRBD1 (5 bases). CDR1 LGHDT and CDR2 YNNKEL come from the germline V gene (reference sequence). The V and J ends lost 3 bases and 2 bases respectively, with 11 bases between them. CDR3 length equals 14 residues. The CDR3 region is CASSQTALTYEQYF. CDR3 sequence (DNA): TGTGCCAGCAGCCAGACAGCATTGACCTACGAGCAGTACTTC.

The rearrangement uses TRBV30 and TRBJ2-1; TRBD1 might be the D (5 bases). The CDR3 is 12 amino acids. V lost 1 base, J lost 7 bases, and 8 bases lay in between. Germline lookup yields CDR1 GTSNPN and CDR2 SVGIG (reference sequence). CDR3 sequence reads: CAWSASGNEQFF. CDR3 DNA sequence: TGTGCCTGGAGTGCCTCAGGGAATGAGCAGTTCTTC.

The chain is built from TRBV2 and TRBJ1-1; TRBD1 aligns across 9 bases. This CDR3 is built from 14 residues. V shed 7 bases, J shed 2 bases, and the junction held 5 bases outside the gene matches. Germline lookup yields CDR1 SNHLY and CDR2 FYNNEI. In DNA, the CDR3 is TGTGCCAGCACCAGGACAGGGGATAACACTGAAGCTTTCTTT. This translates into CASTRTGDNTEAFF. The full variable domain, rest sourced from reference TRBV2 and TRBJ1-1, is EPEVTQTPSHQVTQMGQEVILRCVPISNHLYFYWYRQILGQKVEFLVSFYNNEISEKSEIFDDQFSVERPDGSNFTLKIRSTKLEDSAMYFCASTRTGDNTEAFFGQGTRLTVV.

This chain links TRBV18 with TRBJ1-2; 10 bases are shared with TRBD1. V lost 3 bases, J lost 7 bases, and 20 bases stayed unmatched. Germline V gene sequence: CDR1 KGHSH, CDR2 LQKENI. This CDR3 has 19 residues. CDR3 in DNA: TGTGCCAGCTCACCGTATCAAGAGGGCTTGGTGACAGGGGGCTTTGGCTACACCTTC. Amino acids: CASSPYQEGLVTGGFGYTF. The variable domain in full, completed from reference TRBV18 and TRBJ1-2, reads NAGVMQNPRHLVRRRGQEARLRCSPMKGHSHVYWYRQLPEEGLKFMVYLQKENIIDESGMPKERFSAEFPKEGPSILRIQQVVRGDSAAYFCASSPYQEGLVTGGFGYTFGSGTRLTVV.

The CDR3 coding sequence is TGTGCCAGCAGCTTAGATAGGGACAGGACACGCAACTATGGCTACACCTTC. Translating gives CASSLDRDRTRNYGYTF. V is TRBV11-2 and J is TRBJ1-2; 8 bases are a match to TRBD1. V trimming: 0 bases; J trimming: 2 bases; junction bases outside the gene matches: 8. The CDR3 has 17 residues. The germline CDR1 and CDR2 sequences are SGHAT and FQNNGV.

The chain employs TRBV10-3 and TRBJ2-3; 8 bases are a match to TRBD1. The CDR3 is made up of 15 amino acids. Germline lookup yields CDR1 ENHRY and CDR2 SYGVKD. V dropped 2 bases and J dropped 3; count of bases not matched to a gene: 4. CDR3 amino acids: CAISEPGQETDTQYF. The CDR3 nucleotides are TGTGCCATCAGTGAGCCGGGACAGGAAACAGATACGCAGTATTTT.

CDR3: CAISGGGDEQYF. As DNA, the CDR3 is TGTGCCATCAGTGGAGGGGGCGACGAGCAGTACTTC. V gene TRBV10-3 combines with J gene TRBJ2-7; 7 bases match TRBD1. Germline V gene lookup returns CDR1 ENHRY and CDR2 SYGVKD. The CDR3 sequence is 12 residues long. V lost 4 bases and J lost 5; bases outside the gene matches: 2.

The chain joins TRBV12-1 to TRBJ2-5; the table's D call of TRBD1 was not tested on the DNA. TRBV12-1 is a recognized pseudogene. The CDR3 runs to 12 residues. CDR3 amino acids: CASLLGRETQYF. The DNA for the CDR3 is TGTGCCAGCCTTCTGGGGCGGGAGACCCAGTACTTC.

V usage is TRBV4-1 and J usage is TRBJ2-3; 7 bases map to TRBD1. V dropped 1 base and J dropped 1; count of bases not matched to a gene: 2. The germline gives CDR1 MGHRA, CDR2 YSYEKL. CDR3 length: 15 amino acids. The CDR3 bases are TGCGCCAGCAGCCAAGTGGGGACAGGCACAGATACGCAGTATTTT. It translates to CASSQVGTGTDTQYF.

The count of this clone is one. The CDR3 nucleotides are TGTGCCAGCAGCAGGACAGGCGGCAGGGACGAGCAGTACTTC. Translated: CASSRTGGRDEQYF. The gene calls are TRBV5-4 and TRBJ2-7, with 7 nucleotides matching TRBD1. The CDR3 loop spans 14 amino acids. J lost 5 bases, V lost 4 bases, and 9 bases had no gene match. CDR1 and CDR2 (germline): SGHNT, YYREEE (reference sequence).

This chain uses TRBV28 with TRBJ2-5; TRBD1 is a possible D gene (6 bases). The V end was cut by 6 bases, the J end by 2 bases, with 10 bases between. Germline-derived CDR1 and CDR2 are MDHEN and SYDVKM. CDR3 length: 13 amino acids. DNA of the CDR3: TGTGCCAGCAGGAAAGGGGGACAAGAGACCCAGTACTTC. Amino acids: CASRKGGQETQYF. Full variable domain (remainder filled in from reference TRBV28 and TRBJ2-5): DVKVTQSSRYLVKRTGEKVFLECVQDMDHENMFWYRQDPGLGLRLIYFSYDVKMKEKGDIPEGYSVSREKKERFSLILESASTNQTSMYLCASRKGGQETQYFGPGTRLLVL.

This chain connects TRBV7-9 to TRBJ2-7, with D perhaps TRBD2 (5 bases). Germline CDR1 is SEHNR and CDR2 is FQNEAQ (reference sequence). This CDR3 contains 12 residues. V gave up 11 bases and J gave up 0 bases, with 11 bases separating them. CDR3 protein: CASGEFSYEQYF. In DNA form, the CDR3 reads TGTGCCTCTGGGGAGTTCTCCTACGAGCAGTACTTC.

This sequence joins TRBV7-2 and TRBJ2-4, with D tentatively TRBD2 (6 bases). Germline V gene lookup returns CDR1 SGHTA and CDR2 FQGNSA. Trimming took off 3 bases at V and 8 bases at J, with 17 bases between the two ends. This CDR3 is built from 15 residues. This chain's CDR3 is CASSFNGRGWDIQYF. CDR3 coding DNA: TGTGCCAGCAGCTTTAACGGTCGGGGGTGGGACATTCAGTACTTC.

This clone appeared once. The chain has TRBV19 and TRBJ1-1; D call uncertain. This CDR3 has 15 amino acids. The germline V gene has CDR1 LNHDA and CDR2 SQIVND (reference sequence). V was trimmed by 3 bases and J by 4 bases, leaving 15 bases between them. CDR3 protein: CASSMGAAPATEAFF. CDR3 nucleotide sequence: TGTGCCAGTAGTATGGGTGCGGCCCCAGCCACTGAAGCTTTCTTT.

Only one count was recorded for this clone. The chain joins TRBV7-8 to TRBJ2-7; D might be TRBD1 (6 bases). The germline CDR1 and CDR2 sequences are SGHVS and FQNEAQ. Trimming left V 8 bases short and J 0 bases short, with 11 bases between. The CDR3 is 13 residues long. CDR3 sequence reads: CASRPRGSYEQYF. In DNA, the CDR3 is TGTGCCAGCCGCCCCAGGGGCTCCTACGAGCAGTACTTC.

V usage is TRBV5-1 and J usage is TRBJ2-3, with 10 bases matching TRBD2. The V gene's germline CDR1 is SGHRS and CDR2 YFSETQ. J lost 2 bases, V lost 0 bases, and 12 bases had no gene match. CDR3 size: 19 residues. The CDR3 is CASSLGKSAGGPNTDTQYF. The DNA for the CDR3 is TGCGCCAGCAGCTTGGGGAAGTCAGCGGGGGGGCCGAACACAGATACGCAGTATTTT.

Written as DNA, the CDR3 is TGTGCCAGCAGCGTAGGACAGGGGGGTAATGAAAAACTGTTTTTT. Residues: CASSVGQGGNEKLFF. This chain joins TRBV11-2 and TRBJ1-4, with TRBD1 matching over 10 bases. In germline, CDR1 is SGHAT, CDR2 FQNNGV. The CDR3 extends over 15 amino acids. V lost 5 bases and J lost 4; bases outside the gene matches: 4.

The chain employs TRBV30 and TRBJ1-3; the D is unclear. V lost 4 bases and J 7 bases, leaving 11 bases between the germline ends. This CDR3 has 12 amino acids. From germline, CDR1 is GTSNPN and CDR2 SVGIG (reference sequence). This CDR3 is CAWNLWRNTIYF. CDR3 coding DNA: TGTGCCTGGAATCTCTGGCGGAACACCATATATTTT.

The rearrangement links TRBV6-6 to TRBJ2-6, with a weak D call TRBD2 (6 bases). V lost 6 bases and J 4 bases, leaving 13 bases between the germline ends. Per the germline V gene, CDR1 is MNHNY and CDR2 is SVGAGI (reference sequence). This CDR3 region has 15 residues. The DNA for the CDR3 is TGTGCCAGCAGCAAAATAGCGGCGGGGGCCAACGTCCTGACTTTC. Translating it yields CASSKIAAGANVLTF.

J is TRBJ1-2 and V is TRBV5-8; weak D call: TRBD1 (5 bases). Germline V CDR1 and CDR2: SGHTS, YDEGEE. This CDR3 is 13 amino acids long. V lost 5 bases, J lost 8 bases, and 16 bases lay in between. CDR3 sequence (DNA): TGTGCCAGCAGTACGAGACAGACACGGGGCTACACCTTC. It yields the protein CASSTRQTRGYTF.

CDR3 region: CASSLSYVGQGEGETQYF. The CDR3 DNA reads as TGTGCCAGCAGTTTGTCGTACGTGGGACAGGGGGAAGGAGAGACCCAGTACTTC. This chain connects TRBV28 to TRBJ2-5; TRBD1 agrees at 11 bases. The CDR3 runs 18 residues. Trimming removed 3 bases from V and 4 bases from J; junction bases left unmatched: 13. The germline V gene encodes CDR1 MDHEN and CDR2 SYDVKM.

The count of this clone is one. V and J are TRBV5-1 and TRBJ2-7, with TRBD2 as a possible D gene (5 bases). CDR3 size: 14 residues. Deletions cut 0 bases from V and 4 bases from J, with 11 bases between. The germline CDR1 and CDR2 sequences are SGHRS and YFSETQ. The CDR3 protein is CASSLVGMEYEQYF. CDR3 in DNA: TGCGCCAGCAGCTTGGTCGGGATGGAATACGAGCAGTACTTC. Together with reference TRBV5-1 and TRBJ2-7, the CDR3 gives the full variable domain: KAGVTQTPRYLIKTRGQQVTLSCSPISGHRSVSWYQQTPGQGLQFLFEYFSETQRNKGNFPGRFSGRQFSNSRSEMNVSTLELGDSALYLCASSLVGMEYEQYFGPGTRLTVT.

J is TRBJ2-5 and V is TRBV6-5; D is possibly TRBD2 (5 bases). This CDR3 contains 16 residues. V shed 1 base and J shed 1 base, with 13 bases lying between them. The germline gives CDR1 MNHEY, CDR2 SVGAGI. The DNA for the CDR3 is TGTGCCAGCAGTTACTTCAAGAAGGACTCCCAAGAGACCCAGTACTTC. Amino acids: CASSYFKKDSQETQYF.

This clone occurred once. This chain links TRBV19 with TRBJ1-6, with TRBD1 as a possible D gene (6 bases). CDR1 is LNHDA, CDR2 SQIVND, per germline (reference sequence). The CDR3 consists of 13 residues. Between the trimmed V and J ends, which lost 11 bases and 9 bases, there was a span of 17 bases. This CDR3 is CASRDLGGSPLHF. CDR3 sequence (DNA): TGTGCCTCCAGGGACCTAGGGGGTTCACCCCTCCACTTT.

The rearrangement links TRBV5-5 to TRBJ1-1, with D possibly matching TRBD1 (5 bases). V gave up 4 bases and J gave up 4 bases, with 17 bases separating them. This CDR3 is built from 15 residues. Germline loops: CDR1 SGHKS, CDR2 YYEKEE (reference sequence). The CDR3, as DNA: TGTGCCAGCAGCAGGGACGGACGGGGGAGCACTGAAGCTTTCTTT. As protein: CASSRDGRGSTEAFF.

The gene calls are TRBV30 and TRBJ1-1, with TRBD1 as a possible D gene (5 bases). Germline lookup yields CDR1 GTSNPN and CDR2 SVGIG (reference sequence). V shed 2 bases and J shed 2 bases, with 12 bases lying between them. The CDR3 has 14 amino acids. The CDR3 spells CAWSLWGVNTEAFF. CDR3 DNA sequence: TGTGCCTGGAGTTTGTGGGGGGTAAACACTGAAGCTTTCTTT.